This T cell receptor (beta chain) was recorded in a study of blood T cell repertoires in COVID-19. There are 19 residues in the CDR3. V lost 4 bases to trimming and J lost 7 bases; unmatched junction nucleotides: 21. The germline V gene encodes CDR1 SGHDT and CDR2 YYEEEE. The protocol was immunoSEQ multiplex PCR, while the TCRdb copy is restricted to in-frame clones and leaves out a portion. The sample consists of around 100,000 clones, 69% of them appearing once. The sequencing input was peripheral blood. J is TRBJ2-7 and V is TRBV5-6; 12 bases are a match to TRBD2. This clonotype was obtained from a man older than 75 with acute or convalescent COVID-19. The DNA of the CDR3 is TGTGCCAGCAGCCCTAGGACTAGCGGGACTGGGGTTGGGCTTAAAGAGCAGTACTTC. This gives the protein CASSPRTSGTGVGLKEQYF.